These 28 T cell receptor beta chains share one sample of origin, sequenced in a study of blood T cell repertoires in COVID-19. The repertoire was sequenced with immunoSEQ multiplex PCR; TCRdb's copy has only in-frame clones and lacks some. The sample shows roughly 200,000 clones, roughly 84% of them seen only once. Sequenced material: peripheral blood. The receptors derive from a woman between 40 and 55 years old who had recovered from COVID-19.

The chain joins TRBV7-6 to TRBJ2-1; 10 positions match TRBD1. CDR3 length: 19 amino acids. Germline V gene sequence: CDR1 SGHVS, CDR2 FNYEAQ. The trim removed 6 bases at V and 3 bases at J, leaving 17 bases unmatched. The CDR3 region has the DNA TGTGCCAGCAGTACCCTCCCGGGACAGGGGCGATGGGGCTACAATGAGCAGTTCTTC. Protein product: CASSTLPGQGRWGYNEQFF.

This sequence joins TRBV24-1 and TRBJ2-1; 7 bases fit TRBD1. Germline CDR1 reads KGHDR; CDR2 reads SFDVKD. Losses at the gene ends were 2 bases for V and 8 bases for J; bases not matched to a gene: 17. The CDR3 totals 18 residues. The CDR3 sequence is CATSDSRTGRSLRDEQFF. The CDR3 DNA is TGTGCCACCAGTGATTCCCGGACAGGCCGGTCACTACGGGATGAGCAGTTCTTC.

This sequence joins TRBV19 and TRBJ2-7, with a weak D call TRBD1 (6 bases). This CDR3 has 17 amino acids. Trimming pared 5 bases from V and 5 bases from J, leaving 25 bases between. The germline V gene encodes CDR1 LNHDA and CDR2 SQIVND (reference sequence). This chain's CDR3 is CASSRKLGAGDVNEQYF. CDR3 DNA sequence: TGTGCCAGTAGTCGCAAACTAGGGGCAGGGGATGTGAACGAGCAGTACTTC.

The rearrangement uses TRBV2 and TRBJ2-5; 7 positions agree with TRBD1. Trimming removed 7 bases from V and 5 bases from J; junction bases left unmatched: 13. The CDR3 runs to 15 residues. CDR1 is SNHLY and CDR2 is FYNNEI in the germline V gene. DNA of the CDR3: TGTGCCAGCAATCAAAAGACAGGGACGGCCGAGACCCAGTACTTC. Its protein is CASNQKTGTAETQYF.

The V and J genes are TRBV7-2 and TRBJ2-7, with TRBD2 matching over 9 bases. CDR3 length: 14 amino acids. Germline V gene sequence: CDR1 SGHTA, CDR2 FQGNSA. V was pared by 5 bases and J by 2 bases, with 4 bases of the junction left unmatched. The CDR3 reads CASSRSGSTYEQYF. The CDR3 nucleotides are TGTGCCAGCAGCCGTAGCGGGAGTACCTACGAGCAGTACTTC. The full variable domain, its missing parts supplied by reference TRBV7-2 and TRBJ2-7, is GAGVSQSPSNKVTEKGKDVELRCDPISGHTALYWYRQSLGQGLEFLIYFQGNSAPDKSGLPSDRFSAERTGGSVSTLTIQRTQQEDSAVYLCASSRSGSTYEQYFGPGTRLTVT.

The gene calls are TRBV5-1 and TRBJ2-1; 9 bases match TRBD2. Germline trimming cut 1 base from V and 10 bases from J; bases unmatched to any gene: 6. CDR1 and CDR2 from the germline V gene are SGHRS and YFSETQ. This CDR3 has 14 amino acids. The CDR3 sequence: CASSLISGSLEQFF. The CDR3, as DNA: TGCGCCAGCAGCTTGATTAGCGGGAGCTTAGAGCAGTTCTTC.

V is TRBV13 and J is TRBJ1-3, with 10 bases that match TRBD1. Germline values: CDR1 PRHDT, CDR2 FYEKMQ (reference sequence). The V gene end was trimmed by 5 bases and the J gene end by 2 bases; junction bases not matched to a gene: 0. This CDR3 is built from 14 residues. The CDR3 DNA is TGTGCCAGCAGCGACAGGGGGCCTGGAAACACCATATATTTT. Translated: CASSDRGPGNTIYF.

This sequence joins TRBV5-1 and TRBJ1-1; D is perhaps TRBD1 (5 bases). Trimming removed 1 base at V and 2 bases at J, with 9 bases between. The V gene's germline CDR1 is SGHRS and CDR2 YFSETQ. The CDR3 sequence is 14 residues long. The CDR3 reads CASSLRQSNTEAFF. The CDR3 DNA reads TGCGCCAGCAGCTTGCGACAGTCAAACACTGAAGCTTTCTTT.

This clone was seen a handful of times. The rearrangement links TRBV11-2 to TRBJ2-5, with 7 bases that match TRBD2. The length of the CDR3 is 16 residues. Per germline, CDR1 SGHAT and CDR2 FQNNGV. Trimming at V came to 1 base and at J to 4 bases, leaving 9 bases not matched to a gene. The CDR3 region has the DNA TGTGCCAGCAGCTTAGTGTATGGCGGGAGACTAGAGACCCAGTACTTC. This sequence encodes CASSLVYGGRLETQYF.

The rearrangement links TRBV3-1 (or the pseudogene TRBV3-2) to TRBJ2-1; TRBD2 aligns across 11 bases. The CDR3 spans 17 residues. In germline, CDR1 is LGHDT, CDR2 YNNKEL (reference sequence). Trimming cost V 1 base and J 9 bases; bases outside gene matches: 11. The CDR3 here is CASSQGASGRISGEQFF. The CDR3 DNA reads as TGTGCCAGCAGCCAAGGTGCTAGCGGGAGGATCTCGGGTGAGCAGTTCTTC.

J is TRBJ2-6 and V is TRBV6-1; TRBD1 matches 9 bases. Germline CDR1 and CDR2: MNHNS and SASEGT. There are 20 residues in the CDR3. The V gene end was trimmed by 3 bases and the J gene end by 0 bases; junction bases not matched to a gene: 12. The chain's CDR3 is CASSDPFRDRDFSGANVLTF. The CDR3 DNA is TGTGCCAGCAGTGACCCCTTCCGGGACAGGGACTTCTCTGGGGCCAACGTCCTGACTTTC.

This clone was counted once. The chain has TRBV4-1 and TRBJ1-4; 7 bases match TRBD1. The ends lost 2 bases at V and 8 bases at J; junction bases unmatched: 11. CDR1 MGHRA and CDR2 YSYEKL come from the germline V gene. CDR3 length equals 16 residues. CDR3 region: CASSQPLTGSIEKLFF. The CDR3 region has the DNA TGCGCCAGCAGCCAACCCCTGACAGGGTCGATCGAAAAACTGTTTTTT.

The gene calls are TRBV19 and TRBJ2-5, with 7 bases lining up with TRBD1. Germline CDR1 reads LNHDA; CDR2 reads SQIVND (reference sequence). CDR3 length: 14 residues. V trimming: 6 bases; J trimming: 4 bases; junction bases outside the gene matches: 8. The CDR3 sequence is CASREGGPSETQYF. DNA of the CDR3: TGTGCCAGTAGAGAAGGGGGCCCCTCAGAGACCCAGTACTTC.

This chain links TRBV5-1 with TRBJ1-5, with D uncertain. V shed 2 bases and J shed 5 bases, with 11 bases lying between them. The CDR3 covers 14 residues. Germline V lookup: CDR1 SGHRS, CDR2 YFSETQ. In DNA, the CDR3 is TGCGCCAGCAGCTTTGGCCCCGCAGATCAGCCCCAGCATTTT. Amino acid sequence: CASSFGPADQPQHF.

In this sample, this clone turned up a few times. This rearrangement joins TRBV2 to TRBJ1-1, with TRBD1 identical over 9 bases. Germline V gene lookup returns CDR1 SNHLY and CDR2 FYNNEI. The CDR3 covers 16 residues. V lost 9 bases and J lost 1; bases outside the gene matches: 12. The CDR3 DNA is TGTGCCAGGGCCGGAGGGACAGGGAACCAGAACACTGAAGCTTTCTTT. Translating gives CARAGGTGNQNTEAFF. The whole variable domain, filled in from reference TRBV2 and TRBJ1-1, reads EPEVTQTPSHQVTQMGQEVILRCVPISNHLYFYWYRQILGQKVEFLVSFYNNEISEKSEIFDDQFSVERPDGSNFTLKIRSTKLEDSAMYFCARAGGTGNQNTEAFFGQGTRLTVV.

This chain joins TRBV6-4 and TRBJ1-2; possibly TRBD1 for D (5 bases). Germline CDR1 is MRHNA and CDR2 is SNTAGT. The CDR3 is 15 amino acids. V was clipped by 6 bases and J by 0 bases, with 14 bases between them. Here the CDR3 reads CASSLGEVPNYGYTF. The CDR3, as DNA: TGTGCCAGCAGCCTAGGGGAGGTACCTAACTATGGCTACACCTTC.

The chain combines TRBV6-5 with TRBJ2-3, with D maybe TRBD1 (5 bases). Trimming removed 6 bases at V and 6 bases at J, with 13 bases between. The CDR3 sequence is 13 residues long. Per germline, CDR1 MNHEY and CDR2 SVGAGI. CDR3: CASSPAGADTQYF. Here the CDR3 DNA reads TGTGCCAGCAGCCCCGCTGGGGCGGATACGCAGTATTTT.

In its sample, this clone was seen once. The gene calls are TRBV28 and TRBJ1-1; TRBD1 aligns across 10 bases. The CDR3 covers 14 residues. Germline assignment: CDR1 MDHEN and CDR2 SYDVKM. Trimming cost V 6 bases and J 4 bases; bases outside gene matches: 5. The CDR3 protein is CASRLTGGGTEAFF. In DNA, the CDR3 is TGTGCCAGCAGGTTGACAGGGGGCGGCACTGAAGCTTTCTTT.

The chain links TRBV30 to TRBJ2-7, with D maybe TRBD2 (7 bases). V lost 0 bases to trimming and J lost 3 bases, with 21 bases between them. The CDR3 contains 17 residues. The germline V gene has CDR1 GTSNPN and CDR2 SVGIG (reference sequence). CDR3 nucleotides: TGTGCCTGGAGTGTATATGGGGGGGCAGGAGCCTTCTACGAGCAGTACTTC. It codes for CAWSVYGGAGAFYEQYF.

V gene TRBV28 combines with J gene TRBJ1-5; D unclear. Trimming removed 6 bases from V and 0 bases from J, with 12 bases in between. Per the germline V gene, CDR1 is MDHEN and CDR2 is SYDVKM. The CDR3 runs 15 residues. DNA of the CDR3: TGTGCCAGCAGCTCCGGAGGAGATAGCAATCAGCCCCAGCATTTT. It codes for CASSSGGDSNQPQHF.

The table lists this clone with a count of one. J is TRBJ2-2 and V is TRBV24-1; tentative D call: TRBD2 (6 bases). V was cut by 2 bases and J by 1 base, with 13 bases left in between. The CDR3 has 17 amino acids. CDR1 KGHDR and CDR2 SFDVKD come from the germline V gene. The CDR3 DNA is TGTGCCACCAGTGATTATCCGGGAGAGGGGAACACCGGGGAGCTGTTTTTT. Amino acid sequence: CATSDYPGEGNTGELFF.

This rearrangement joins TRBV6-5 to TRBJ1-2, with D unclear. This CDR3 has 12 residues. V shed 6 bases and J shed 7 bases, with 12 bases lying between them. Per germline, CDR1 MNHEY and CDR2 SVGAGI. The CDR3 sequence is CASSTRTTGYTF. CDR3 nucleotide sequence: TGTGCCAGCAGCACCCGGACTACTGGCTACACCTTC.

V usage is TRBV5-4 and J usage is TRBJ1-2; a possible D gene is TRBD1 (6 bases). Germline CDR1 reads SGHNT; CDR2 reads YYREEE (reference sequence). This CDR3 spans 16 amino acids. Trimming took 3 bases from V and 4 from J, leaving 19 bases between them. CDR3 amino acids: CASSSPRGGRGYGYTF. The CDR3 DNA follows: TGTGCCAGCAGCTCCCCTCGCGGGGGGCGCGGCTATGGCTACACCTTC.

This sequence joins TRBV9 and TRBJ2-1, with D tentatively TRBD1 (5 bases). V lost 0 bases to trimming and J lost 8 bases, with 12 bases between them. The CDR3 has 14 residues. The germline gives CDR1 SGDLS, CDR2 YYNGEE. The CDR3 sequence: CASSVDARVHEQFF. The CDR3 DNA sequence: TGTGCCAGCAGCGTAGATGCCAGGGTCCATGAGCAGTTCTTC.

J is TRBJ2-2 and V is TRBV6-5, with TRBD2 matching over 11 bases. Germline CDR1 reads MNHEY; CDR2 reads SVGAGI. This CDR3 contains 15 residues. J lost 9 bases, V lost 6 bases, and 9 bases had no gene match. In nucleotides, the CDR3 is TGTGCCAGCAGGGACTTAGCGGGAGGGCCCCGGGAGCTGTTTTTT. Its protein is CASRDLAGGPRELFF.

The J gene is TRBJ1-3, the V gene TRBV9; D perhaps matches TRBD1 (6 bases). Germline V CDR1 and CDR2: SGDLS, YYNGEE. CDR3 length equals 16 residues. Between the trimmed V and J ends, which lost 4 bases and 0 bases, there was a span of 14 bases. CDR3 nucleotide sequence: TGTGCCAGCAGCCGTGATCAGGGGAGCTCTGGAAACACCATATATTTT. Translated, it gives CASSRDQGSSGNTIYF.

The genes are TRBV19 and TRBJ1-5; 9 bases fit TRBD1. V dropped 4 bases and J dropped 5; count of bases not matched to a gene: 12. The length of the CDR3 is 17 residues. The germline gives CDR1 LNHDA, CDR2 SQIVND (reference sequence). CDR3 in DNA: TGTGCCAGTAGTACCTCCGGGACAGGGTTTGAGTATCAGCCCCAGCATTTT. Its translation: CASSTSGTGFEYQPQHF.

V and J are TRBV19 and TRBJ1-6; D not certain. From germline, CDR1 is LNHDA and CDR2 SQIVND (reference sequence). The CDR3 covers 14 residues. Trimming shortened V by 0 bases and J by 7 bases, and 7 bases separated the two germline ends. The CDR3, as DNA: TGTGCCAGTAGTATAGAGGCGGGGAATTCACCCCTCCACTTT. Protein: CASSIEAGNSPLHF. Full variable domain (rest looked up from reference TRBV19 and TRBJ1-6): DGGITQSPKYLFRKEGQNVTLSCEQNLNHDAMYWYRQDPGQGLRLIYYSQIVNDFQKGDIAEGYSVSREKKESFPLTVTSAQKNPTAFYLCASSIEAGNSPLHFGNGTRLTVT.